This T cell receptor (beta chain) was sequenced in a study of cytotoxic CD8 clonotypes in ibrutinib-treated CLL. Study outcomes and limitations: Baseline levels of clonality went above those of age-matched healthy donors and moved with circulating CD8+ T-cell counts.

The repertoire was sequenced with immunoSEQ multiplex PCR; TCRdb's copy has only in-frame clones and lacks some. The sample yields about 74,000 clones, 70% to 90% seen once. CDR3 length equals 14 residues. CDR1 is SNHLY and CDR2 is FYNNEI in the germline V gene. V was pared by 7 bases and J by 5 bases, with 17 bases between. Details on this clone: The antigen remains unidentified.

The sequence came from a human donor with chronic lymphocytic leukemia. The starting material was PBMCs, obtained at disease progression, from a patient treated with ibrutinib. This chain connects TRBV2 to TRBJ1-1; D is perhaps TRBD1 (5 bases). As DNA, the CDR3 is TGTGCCAGCAATTCCGGGACGCAACGGACTGAAGCTTTCTTT. Its translation: CASNSGTQRTEAFF. The entire variable domain, with the rest obtained from reference TRBV2 and TRBJ1-1, is as follows: EPEVTQTPSHQVTQMGQEVILRCVPISNHLYFYWYRQILGQKVEFLVSFYNNEISEKSEIFDDQFSVERPDGSNFTLKIRSTKLEDSAMYFCASNSGTQRTEAFFGQGTRLTVV.